This section outlines one T cell receptor beta chain sequence together with its context. Measured with immunoSEQ multiplex PCR; TCRdb has only the in-frame clones, and not every one. The sample lists roughly 100,000 clones; 85% to 90% were seen once. The CDR3 is 19 residues long. The entry originates in a study of blood T cell repertoires in COVID-19. Study-level information: Whether acute or convalescent, the COVID-19 samples came from the United States, Italy and Spain.

The chain employs TRBV21-1 and TRBJ2-2; TRBD2 is the table's D call, not checked against the DNA. TRBV21-1 is given as a pseudogene. Sequenced sample: peripheral blood. This TCR derives from a human donor in a cohort sampled during active COVID-19. The CDR3 DNA sequence: TGTGCCAGCAGCTTGACTAGCGGGCACCTTACCGGGGACACCGGGGAGCTGTTTTTT. It specifies CASSLTSGHLTGDTGELFF.